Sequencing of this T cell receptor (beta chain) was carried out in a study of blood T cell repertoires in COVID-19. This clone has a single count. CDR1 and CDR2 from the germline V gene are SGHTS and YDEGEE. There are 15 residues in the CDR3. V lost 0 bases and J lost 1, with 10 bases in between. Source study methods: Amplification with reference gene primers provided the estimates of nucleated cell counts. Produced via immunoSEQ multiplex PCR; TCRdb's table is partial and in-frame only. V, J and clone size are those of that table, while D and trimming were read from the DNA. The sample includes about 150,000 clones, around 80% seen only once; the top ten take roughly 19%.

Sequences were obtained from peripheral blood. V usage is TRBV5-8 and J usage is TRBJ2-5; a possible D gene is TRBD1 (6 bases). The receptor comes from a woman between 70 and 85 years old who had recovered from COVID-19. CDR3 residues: CASSLGGRPQETQYF. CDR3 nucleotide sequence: TGTGCCAGCAGCTTGGGGGGGCGCCCCCAAGAGACCCAGTACTTC.